What follows are 14 T cell receptor beta chains derived from one specimen sequenced in a study of regulatory T cells in long-lasting Graves disease. Time point noted: persistent/refractory GD, antithyroid drugs over 5 years with positive TRAb. The authors made the TCR library using RNA they extracted from PBMCs. Through Arm-PCR of CDR3 regions and iRepertoire HTBI primers, TCR beta libraries were built. TCRdb reprocessed the multiplex PCR reads with MiXCR, giving one entry per CDR3 protein. The sample lists about 450,000 distinct CDR3 sequences, 23% occurring once. This sample comprised peripheral blood mononuclear cells (PBMCs), obtained when the disease was refractory, from a patient treated with antithyroid drugs. Source of these receptors: a female donor with Graves disease.

The table lists this clonotype with many counts. This chain links TRBV12-3 or TRBV12-4 with TRBJ1-4; D uncertain. This CDR3 has 12 residues. With 5 bases removed from V and 8 bases from J, the gap between germline ends came to 9 bases. CDR3 loop: CASSRGSEKLFF. CDR3 sequence (DNA): TGTGCCAGCAGTCGGGGAAGCGAAAAACTGTTTTTT.

V gene TRBV11-2 combines with J gene TRBJ2-4; 15 positions match TRBD2. The germline V gene has CDR1 SGHAT and CDR2 FQNNGV. The trim removed 3 bases at V and 0 bases at J, leaving 6 bases unmatched. The CDR3 spans 19 residues. The CDR3 protein is CASSLGTSGRILAKNIQYF. CDR3 bases: TGTGCCAGCAGCTTGGGGACTAGCGGGAGGATCCTAGCCAAAAACATTCAGTACTTC.

This chain connects TRBV20-1 to TRBJ2-7; 7 nucleotides match TRBD1. The J segment lost 2 bases and the V segment lost 7 bases, leaving 8 bases of the junction unmatched. This CDR3 region has 13 residues. Germline loops: CDR1 DFQATT, CDR2 SNEGSKA (reference sequence). CDR3 DNA: TGCAGTGTCCCGACAGGGCCACCCTACGAGCAGTACTTC. Translated, it gives CSVPTGPPYEQYF.

The sample holds many counts of this clonotype. The chain carries TRBV5-1 and TRBJ2-5; a weak D match, TRBD2 (5 bases). Germline V gene sequence: CDR1 SGHRS, CDR2 YFSETQ. The CDR3 has 14 residues. V was shortened by 0 bases and J by 0 bases, with 6 bases between the two germline ends. CDR3 in amino acids: CASSLGRNQETQYF. For the CDR3, the DNA is TGCGCCAGCAGCTTGGGGAGGAACCAAGAGACCCAGTACTTC.

This clonotype was recorded at least ten times. The gene calls are TRBV11-2 and TRBJ2-6, with no clear D. CDR1 SGHAT and CDR2 FQNNGV come from the germline V gene. The V end lost 6 bases, the J end lost 1 base, and 4 bases lay between the germline ends. The CDR3 covers 13 residues. The DNA for the CDR3 is TGTGCCAGCAGACCTTCTGGGGCCAACGTCCTGACTTTC. This translates into CASRPSGANVLTF.

This clonotype was observed at least ten times. This rearrangement joins TRBV6-1 to TRBJ1-5, with 8 bases that match TRBD1. J lost 4 bases, V lost 8 bases, and 10 bases had no gene match. The length of the CDR3 is 15 residues. The germline gives CDR1 MNHNS, CDR2 SASEGT. CDR3 residues: CASRKDRQGNQPQHF. CDR3 bases: TGTGCCAGCCGAAAAGATAGACAGGGGAATCAGCCCCAGCATTTT.

This clonotype was seen at least ten times. This rearrangement joins TRBV28 to TRBJ1-1; 11 bases line up with TRBD1. This CDR3 spans 15 amino acids. Germline V gene lookup returns CDR1 MDHEN and CDR2 SYDVKM. The trim removed 6 bases at V and 3 bases at J, leaving 6 bases unmatched. Here the CDR3 DNA reads TGTGCCAGCAGGAAGGGACAGGGGGTTGACACTGAAGCTTTCTTT. Translating gives CASRKGQGVDTEAFF.

V and J are TRBV19 and TRBJ1-5; D is possibly TRBD1 (5 bases). Germline V gene data show CDR1 as LNHDA and CDR2 as SQIVND (reference sequence). This CDR3 spans 15 amino acids. Deletions cut 6 bases from V and 1 base from J, with 13 bases between. The CDR3 protein is CASRTYTGSNQPQHF. The CDR3 nucleotides are TGTGCCAGTAGAACCTACACAGGAAGCAATCAGCCCCAGCATTTT. Supplemented by reference TRBV19 and TRBJ1-5, the full variable domain reads DGGITQSPKYLFRKEGQNVTLSCEQNLNHDAMYWYRQDPGQGLRLIYYSQIVNDFQKGDIAEGYSVSREKKESFPLTVTSAQKNPTAFYLCASRTYTGSNQPQHFGDGTRLSIL.

Ten or more counts support this clonotype. This sequence joins TRBV20-1 and TRBJ2-7; TRBD2 matches at 8 bases. This CDR3 is 13 amino acids long. Germline CDR1 and CDR2: DFQATT and SNEGSKA (reference sequence). Trimming took 6 bases from V and 4 from J; bases not matched to a gene: 8. The CDR3 DNA sequence: TGCAGTGCCGGGGGTAGCGGGAAGTACGAGCAGTACTTC. Translating gives CSAGGSGKYEQYF.

Only a few counts were recorded for this clonotype. The chain employs TRBV27 and TRBJ1-1; 7 bases align to TRBD1. After removal of 8 bases from V and 5 bases from J, the junction contained 17 bases not matched to a gene. This CDR3 region has 16 residues. CDR1 and CDR2 from the germline V gene are MNHEY and SMNVEV (reference sequence). The CDR3 region is CASPSGGARFGTEAFF. The CDR3 bases are TGTGCCAGCCCCTCAGGGGGGGCGCGCTTCGGGACTGAAGCTTTCTTT.

This clonotype was seen a few times. V gene TRBV27 combines with J gene TRBJ1-1; D is perhaps TRBD1 (5 bases). The germline V gene encodes CDR1 MNHEY and CDR2 SMNVEV (reference sequence). This CDR3 is built from 14 residues. With 6 bases removed from V and 5 bases from J, the gap between germline ends came to 16 bases. CDR3 residues: CASRTSIAGTEAFF. DNA of the CDR3: TGTGCCAGCAGGACGAGTATAGCAGGGACTGAAGCTTTCTTT.

About this clonotype itself: A clone one base away is much larger, so this may be a read error. V usage is TRBV6-2 or TRBV6-3 and J usage is TRBJ2-2; D not certain. The CDR3 sequence is 14 residues long. V was cut by 5 bases and J by 1 base, with 8 bases left in between. The germline CDR1 and CDR2 sequences are MNHEY and SVGEGT. Here the CDR3 DNA reads TGTGCCAGCAGTGCGGACGGGAACACCGGGGAGCTGTTTTTT. Protein product: CASSADGNTGELFF.

This clonotype occurred many times. The V call is TRBV28, the J call TRBJ2-5; D call uncertain. CDR1 MDHEN and CDR2 SYDVKM come from the germline V gene. The CDR3 is 13 residues long. Between the trimmed V and J ends, which lost 6 bases and 1 base, there was a span of 9 bases. CDR3 in amino acids: CASRRRVQETQYF. The CDR3 coding sequence is TGTGCCAGCAGGCGTCGAGTCCAAGAGACCCAGTACTTC.

V is TRBV3-1 and J is TRBJ1-2, with TRBD1 matching over 7 bases. Germline V gene data show CDR1 as LGHDT and CDR2 as YNNKEL (reference sequence). The CDR3 is 14 amino acids. After removal of 4 bases from V and 4 bases from J, the junction contained 6 bases not matched to a gene. CDR3 in DNA: TGTGCCAGCAGCCCCTGGGGGACAGTCTATGGCTACACCTTC. The encoded protein is CASSPWGTVYGYTF. The full variable domain, with the rest looked up from reference TRBV3-1 and TRBJ1-2, is DTAVSQTPKYLVTQMGNDKSIKCEQNLGHDTMYWYKQDSKKFLKIMFSYNNKELIINETVPNRFSPKSPDKAHLNLHINSLELGDSAVYFCASSPWGTVYGYTFGSGTRLTVV.